Sequencing of this T cell receptor (beta chain) was carried out in a study of OX40 agonist ivuxolimab in advanced cancers. As for the study in general: Patients received the agonistic anti-OX40 (CD134) antibody ivuxolimab. General study points: Antigen specificity remained undetermined for the expanded peripheral T cells. At 0.1-3.0 mg/kg, partial responders had clonal expansion among the lowest observed.

Per the germline V gene, CDR1 is SGHRS and CDR2 is YFSETQ. The CDR3 has 12 amino acids. Only in-frame clones appear in the TCRdb table, and some are missing; sequencing was by immunoSEQ multiplex PCR. Seen here are around 95,000 clones, roughly 90% observed once, and the top ten hold about 0.16%. As regards this clone: Its antigen is currently unknown.

The clonotype originates from an adult with an advanced solid tumor such as melanoma, head and neck, liver or kidney cancer. The V call is TRBV5-1, the J call TRBJ2-5; D perhaps matches TRBD2 (6 bases). The J call may be faulty, since TRBJ2-7 better matches the DNA end. The sample was CD4+ or CD8+ T cells sorted from blood, taken in a trial of the OX40 agonist ivuxolimab. The CDR3: CASSLRGDEQYF. CDR3 coding DNA: TGCGCCAGCAGCCTCCGCGGGGACGAGCAGTACTTC.